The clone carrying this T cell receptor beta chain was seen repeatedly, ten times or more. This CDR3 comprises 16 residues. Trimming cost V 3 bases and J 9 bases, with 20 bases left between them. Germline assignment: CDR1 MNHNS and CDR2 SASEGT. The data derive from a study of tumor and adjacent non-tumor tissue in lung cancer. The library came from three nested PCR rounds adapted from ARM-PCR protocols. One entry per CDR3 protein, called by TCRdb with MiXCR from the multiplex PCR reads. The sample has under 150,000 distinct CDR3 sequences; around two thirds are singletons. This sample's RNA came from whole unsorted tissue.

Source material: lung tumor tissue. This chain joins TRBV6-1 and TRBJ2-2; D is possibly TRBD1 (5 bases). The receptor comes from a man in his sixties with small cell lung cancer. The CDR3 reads CASSDRGLGPSWELFF. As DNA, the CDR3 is TGTGCCAGCAGTGACCGAGGCTTGGGGCCAAGTTGGGAGCTGTTTTTT.